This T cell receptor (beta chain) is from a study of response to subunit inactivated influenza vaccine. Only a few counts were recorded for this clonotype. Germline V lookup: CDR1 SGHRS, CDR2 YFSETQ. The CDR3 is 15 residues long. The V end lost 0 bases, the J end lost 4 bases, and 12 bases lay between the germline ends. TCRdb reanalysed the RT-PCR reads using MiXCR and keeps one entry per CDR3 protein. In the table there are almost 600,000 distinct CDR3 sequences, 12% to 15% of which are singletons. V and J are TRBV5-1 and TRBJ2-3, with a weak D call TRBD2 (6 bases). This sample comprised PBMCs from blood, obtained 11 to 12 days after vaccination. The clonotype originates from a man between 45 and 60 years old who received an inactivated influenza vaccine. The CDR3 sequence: CASSLERGGADTQYF. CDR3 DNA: TGCGCCAGCAGCTTGGAGAGGGGAGGAGCAGATACGCAGTATTTT.